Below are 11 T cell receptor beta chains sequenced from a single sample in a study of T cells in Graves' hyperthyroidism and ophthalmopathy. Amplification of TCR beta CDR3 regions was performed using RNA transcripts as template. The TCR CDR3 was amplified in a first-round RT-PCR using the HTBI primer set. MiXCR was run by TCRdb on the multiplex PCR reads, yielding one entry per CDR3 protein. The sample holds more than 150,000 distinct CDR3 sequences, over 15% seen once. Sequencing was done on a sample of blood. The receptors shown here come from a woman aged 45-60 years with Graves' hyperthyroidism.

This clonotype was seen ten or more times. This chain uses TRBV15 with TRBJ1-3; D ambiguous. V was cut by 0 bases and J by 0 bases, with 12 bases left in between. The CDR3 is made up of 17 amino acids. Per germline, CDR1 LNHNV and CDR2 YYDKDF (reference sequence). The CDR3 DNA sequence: TGTGCCACCAGCAGAGAGTCCGGGGTCTCCTCTGGAAACACCATATATTTT. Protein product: CATSRESGVSSGNTIYF. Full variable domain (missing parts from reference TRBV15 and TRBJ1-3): DAMVIQNPRYQVTQFGKPVTLSCSQTLNHNVMYWYQQKSSQAPKLLFHYYDKDFNNEADTPDNFQSRRPNTSFCFLDIRSPGLGDTAMYLCATSRESGVSSGNTIYFGEGSWLTVV.

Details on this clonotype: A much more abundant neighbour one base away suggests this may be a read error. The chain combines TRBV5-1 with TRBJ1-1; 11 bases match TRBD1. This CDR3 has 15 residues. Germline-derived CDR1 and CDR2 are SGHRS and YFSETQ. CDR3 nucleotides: TGCGCCGGCAGCTGGGACAGGGGGAGGAACACTGAAGCTTTCTTT. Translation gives CAGSWDRGRNTEAFF.

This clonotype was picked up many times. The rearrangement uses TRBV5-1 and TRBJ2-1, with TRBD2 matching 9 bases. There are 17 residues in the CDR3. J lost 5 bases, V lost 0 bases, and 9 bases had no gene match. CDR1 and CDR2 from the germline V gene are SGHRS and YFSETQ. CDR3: CASSLANQRGANNEQFF. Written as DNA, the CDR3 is TGCGCCAGCAGCTTGGCCAACCAGCGGGGGGCAAACAATGAGCAGTTCTTC.

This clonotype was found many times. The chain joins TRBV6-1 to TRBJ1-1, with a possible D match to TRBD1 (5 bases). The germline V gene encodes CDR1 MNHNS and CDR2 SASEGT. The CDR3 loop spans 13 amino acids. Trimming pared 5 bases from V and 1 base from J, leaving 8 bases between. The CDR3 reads CASSKDRNTEAFF. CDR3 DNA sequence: TGTGCCAGCAGTAAAGACAGGAACACTGAAGCTTTCTTT.

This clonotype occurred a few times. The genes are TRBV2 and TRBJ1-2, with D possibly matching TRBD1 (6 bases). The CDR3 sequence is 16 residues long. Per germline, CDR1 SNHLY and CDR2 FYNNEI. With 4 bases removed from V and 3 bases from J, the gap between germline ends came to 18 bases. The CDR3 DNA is TGTGCCAGCAGTGTTCACAGGGTGAAGCTAGACTATGGCTACACCTTC. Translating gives CASSVHRVKLDYGYTF.

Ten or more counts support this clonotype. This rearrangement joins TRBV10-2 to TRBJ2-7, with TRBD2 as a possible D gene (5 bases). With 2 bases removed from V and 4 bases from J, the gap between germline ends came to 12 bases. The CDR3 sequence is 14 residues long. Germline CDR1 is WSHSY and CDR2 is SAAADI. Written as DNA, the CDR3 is TGCGCCAGCAGTGAGCCCTCCGGGGTATACGAGCAGTACTTC. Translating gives CASSEPSGVYEQYF.

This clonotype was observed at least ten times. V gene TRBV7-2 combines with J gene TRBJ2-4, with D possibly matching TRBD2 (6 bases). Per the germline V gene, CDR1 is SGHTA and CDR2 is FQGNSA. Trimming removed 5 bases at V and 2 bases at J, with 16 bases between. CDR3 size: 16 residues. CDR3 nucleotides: TGTGCCAGCAGCCATCCAGGAGGGAGAACCAAAAACATTCAGTACTTC. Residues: CASSHPGGRTKNIQYF.

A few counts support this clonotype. The CDR3 DNA follows: TGCGCCAGCAGCTTGGATACAGGGGCGGGAGGCTACACCTTC. Amino acid sequence: CASSLDTGAGGYTF. The rearrangement uses TRBV5-1 and TRBJ1-2, with 7 bases fitting TRBD1. The CDR3 is made up of 14 amino acids. CDR1 and CDR2 (germline): SGHRS, YFSETQ. The V gene end was trimmed by 0 bases and the J gene end by 8 bases; junction bases not matched to a gene: 7.

CDR3 in amino acids: CASSVRPRGGNTGELFF. CDR3 bases: TGTGCCAGCAGCGTAAGGCCAAGAGGAGGGAACACCGGGGAGCTGTTTTTT. The V call is TRBV9, the J call TRBJ2-2; TRBD2 is a possible D gene (5 bases). Deletions cut 1 base from V and 1 base from J, with 14 bases between. CDR3 size: 17 residues. The germline V gene encodes CDR1 SGDLS and CDR2 YYNGEE.

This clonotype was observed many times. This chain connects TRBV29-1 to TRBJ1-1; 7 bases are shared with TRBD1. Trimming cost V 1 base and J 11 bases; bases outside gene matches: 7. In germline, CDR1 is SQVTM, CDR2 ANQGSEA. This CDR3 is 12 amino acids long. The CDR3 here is CSVEGQGMRAFF. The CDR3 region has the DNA TGCAGCGTTGAAGGACAGGGCATGAGGGCTTTCTTT.

DNA for the CDR3: TGTGCCAGCAGTTACTCGTCGGGGCAGCTTTACGAGCAGTACTTC. Translating gives CASSYSSGQLYEQYF. The V call is TRBV6-6, the J call TRBJ2-7, with D perhaps assigned TRBD1 or TRBD2 (5 bases each). CDR3 length equals 15 residues. Germline V CDR1 and CDR2: MNHNY, SVGAGI (reference sequence). V was shortened by 0 bases and J by 4 bases, with 13 bases between the two germline ends.